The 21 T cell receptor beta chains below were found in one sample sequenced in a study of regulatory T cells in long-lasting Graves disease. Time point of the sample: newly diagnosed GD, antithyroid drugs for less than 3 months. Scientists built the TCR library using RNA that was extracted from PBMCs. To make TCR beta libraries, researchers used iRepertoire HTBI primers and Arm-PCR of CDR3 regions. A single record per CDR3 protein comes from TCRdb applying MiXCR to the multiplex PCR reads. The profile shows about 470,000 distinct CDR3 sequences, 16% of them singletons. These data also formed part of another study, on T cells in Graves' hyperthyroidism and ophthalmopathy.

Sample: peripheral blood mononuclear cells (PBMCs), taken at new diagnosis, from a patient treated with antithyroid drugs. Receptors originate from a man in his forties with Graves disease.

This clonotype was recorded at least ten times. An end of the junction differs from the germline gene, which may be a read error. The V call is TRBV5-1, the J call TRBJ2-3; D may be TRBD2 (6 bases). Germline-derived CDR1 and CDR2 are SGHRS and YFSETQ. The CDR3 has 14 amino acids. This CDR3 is CASSYRDWRDTQYF. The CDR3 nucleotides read TGTGCCAGCAGCTACCGGGACTGGAGGGATACGCAGTATTTT. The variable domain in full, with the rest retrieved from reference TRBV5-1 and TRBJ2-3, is KAGVTQTPRYLIKTRGQQVTLSCSPISGHRSVSWYQQTPGQGLQFLFEYFSETQRNKGNFPGRFSGRQFSNSRSEMNVSTLELGDSALYLCASSYRDWRDTQYFGPGTRLTVL.

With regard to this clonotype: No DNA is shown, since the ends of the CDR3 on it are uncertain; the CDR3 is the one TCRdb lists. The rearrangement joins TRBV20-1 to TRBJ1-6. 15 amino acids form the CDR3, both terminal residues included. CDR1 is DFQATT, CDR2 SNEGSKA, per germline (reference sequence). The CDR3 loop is CSARDLTPLHFGYHF.

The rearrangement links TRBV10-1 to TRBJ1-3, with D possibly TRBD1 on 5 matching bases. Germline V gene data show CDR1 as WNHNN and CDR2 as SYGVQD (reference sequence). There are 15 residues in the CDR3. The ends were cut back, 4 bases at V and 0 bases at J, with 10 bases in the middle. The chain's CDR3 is CASSAEGRSGNTIYF. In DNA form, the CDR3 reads TGCGCCAGCAGTGCGGAGGGACGCTCTGGAAACACCATATATTTT.

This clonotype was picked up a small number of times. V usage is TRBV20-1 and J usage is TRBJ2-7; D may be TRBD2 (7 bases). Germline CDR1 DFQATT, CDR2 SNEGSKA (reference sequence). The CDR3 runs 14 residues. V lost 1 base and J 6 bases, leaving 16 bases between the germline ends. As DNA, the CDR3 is TGCAGTGCTAGAGCCTCGGCGGGGGCCGGCGAGCAGTACTTC. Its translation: CSARASAGAGEQYF.

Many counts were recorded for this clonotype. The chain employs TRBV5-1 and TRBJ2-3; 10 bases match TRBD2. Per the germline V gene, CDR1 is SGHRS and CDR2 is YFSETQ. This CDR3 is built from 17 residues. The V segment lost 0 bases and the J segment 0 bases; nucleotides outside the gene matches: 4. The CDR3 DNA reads TGCGCCAGCAGCTTGGTCGGACTAGCGGATAGCACAGATACGCAGTATTTT. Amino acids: CASSLVGLADSTDTQYF.

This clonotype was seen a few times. Written as DNA, the CDR3 is TGTGCCAGCAGTGAAAATTCGGGATTAAGGATCCAGACCCAGTACTTC. Protein sequence: CASSENSGLRIQTQYF. The chain couples TRBV2 to TRBJ2-5; possibly TRBD2 for D (5 bases). The germline V gene encodes CDR1 SNHLY and CDR2 FYNNEI. CDR3 length equals 16 residues. Trimming removed 2 bases at V and 6 bases at J, with 19 bases between.

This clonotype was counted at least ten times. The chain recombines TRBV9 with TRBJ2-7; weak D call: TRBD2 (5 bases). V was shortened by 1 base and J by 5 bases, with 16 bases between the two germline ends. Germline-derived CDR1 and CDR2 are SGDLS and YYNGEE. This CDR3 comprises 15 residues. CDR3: CASSVRPSSVDEQYF. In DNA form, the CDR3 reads TGTGCCAGCAGCGTACGTCCCAGTAGCGTCGACGAGCAGTACTTC.

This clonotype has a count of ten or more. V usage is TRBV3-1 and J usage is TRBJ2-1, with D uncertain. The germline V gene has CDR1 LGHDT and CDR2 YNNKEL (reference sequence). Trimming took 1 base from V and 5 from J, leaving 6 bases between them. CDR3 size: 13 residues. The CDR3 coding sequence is TGTGCCAGCAGCCAAGTTGCTGACAATGAGCAGTTCTTC. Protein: CASSQVADNEQFF.

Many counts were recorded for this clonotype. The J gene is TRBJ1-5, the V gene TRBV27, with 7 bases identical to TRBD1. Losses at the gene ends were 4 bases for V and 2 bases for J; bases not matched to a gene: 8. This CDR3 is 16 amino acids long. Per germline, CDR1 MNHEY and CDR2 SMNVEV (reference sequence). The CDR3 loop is CASSSRQGVGNQPQHF. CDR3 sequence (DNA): TGTGCCAGCAGTTCCCGACAGGGAGTGGGCAATCAGCCCCAGCATTTT.

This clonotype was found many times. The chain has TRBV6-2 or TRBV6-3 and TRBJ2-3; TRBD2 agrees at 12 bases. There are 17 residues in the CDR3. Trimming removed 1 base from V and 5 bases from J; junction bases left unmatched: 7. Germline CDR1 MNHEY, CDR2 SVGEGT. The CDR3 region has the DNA TGTGCCAGCAGTTACTTAGCTAGCGGGAGGGCCGTAGATACGCAGTATTTT. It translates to CASSYLASGRAVDTQYF.

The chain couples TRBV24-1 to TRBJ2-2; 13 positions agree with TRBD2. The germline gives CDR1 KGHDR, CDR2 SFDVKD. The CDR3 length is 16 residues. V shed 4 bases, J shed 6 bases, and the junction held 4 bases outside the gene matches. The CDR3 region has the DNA TGTGCCACCAGTGACATCGGACTAGCGGGAGCCGGGGAGCTGTTTTTT. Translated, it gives CATSDIGLAGAGELFF.

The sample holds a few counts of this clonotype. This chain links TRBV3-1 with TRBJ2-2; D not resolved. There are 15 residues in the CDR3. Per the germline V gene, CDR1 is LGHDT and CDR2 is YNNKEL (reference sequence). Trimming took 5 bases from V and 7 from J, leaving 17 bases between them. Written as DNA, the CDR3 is TGTGCCAGCAGCGTAGATGAAGGGTGGAACGGGGAGCTGTTTTTT. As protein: CASSVDEGWNGELFF. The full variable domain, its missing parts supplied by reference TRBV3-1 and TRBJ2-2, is DTAVSQTPKYLVTQMGNDKSIKCEQNLGHDTMYWYKQDSKKFLKIMFSYNNKELIINETVPNRFSPKSPDKAHLNLHINSLELGDSAVYFCASSVDEGWNGELFFGEGSRLTVL.

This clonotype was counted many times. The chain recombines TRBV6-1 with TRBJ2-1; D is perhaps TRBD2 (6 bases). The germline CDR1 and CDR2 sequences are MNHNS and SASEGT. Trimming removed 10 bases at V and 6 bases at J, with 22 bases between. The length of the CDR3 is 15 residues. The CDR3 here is CATLAGSGRVNEQFF. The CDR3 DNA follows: TGTGCCACTCTGGCTGGGAGCGGGCGAGTCAATGAGCAGTTCTTC.

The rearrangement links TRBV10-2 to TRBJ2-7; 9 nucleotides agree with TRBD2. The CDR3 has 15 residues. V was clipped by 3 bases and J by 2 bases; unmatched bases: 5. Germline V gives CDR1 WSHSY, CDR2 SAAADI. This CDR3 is CASSDWREGTYEQYF. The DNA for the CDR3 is TGCGCCAGCAGTGATTGGCGGGAGGGTACCTACGAGCAGTACTTC.

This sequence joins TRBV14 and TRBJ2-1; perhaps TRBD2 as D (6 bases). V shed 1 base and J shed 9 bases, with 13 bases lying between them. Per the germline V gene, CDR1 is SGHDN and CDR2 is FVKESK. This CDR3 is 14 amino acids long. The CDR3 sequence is CASSQVGLGGEQFF. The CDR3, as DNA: TGTGCCAGCAGCCAAGTGGGACTCGGGGGTGAGCAGTTCTTC.

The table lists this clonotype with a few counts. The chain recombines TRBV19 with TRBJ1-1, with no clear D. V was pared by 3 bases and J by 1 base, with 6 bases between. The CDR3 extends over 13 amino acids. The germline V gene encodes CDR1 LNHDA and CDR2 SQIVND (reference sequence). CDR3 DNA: TGTGCCAGTAGTATGACGGAGAACACTGAAGCTTTCTTT. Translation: CASSMTENTEAFF.

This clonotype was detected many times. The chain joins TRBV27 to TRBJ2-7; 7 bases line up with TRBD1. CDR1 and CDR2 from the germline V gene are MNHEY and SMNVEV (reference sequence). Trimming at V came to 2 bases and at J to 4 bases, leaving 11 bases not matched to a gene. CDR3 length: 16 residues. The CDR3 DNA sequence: TGTGCCAGCAGTTTACAAGGTGACAGGGAAATTTACGAGCAGTACTTC. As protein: CASSLQGDREIYEQYF.

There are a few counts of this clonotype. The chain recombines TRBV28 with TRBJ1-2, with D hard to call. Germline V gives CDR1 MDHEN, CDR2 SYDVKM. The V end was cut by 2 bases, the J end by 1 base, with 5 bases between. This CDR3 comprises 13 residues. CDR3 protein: CASSLVRNYGYTF. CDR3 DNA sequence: TGTGCCAGCAGTTTAGTCCGTAACTATGGCTACACCTTC.

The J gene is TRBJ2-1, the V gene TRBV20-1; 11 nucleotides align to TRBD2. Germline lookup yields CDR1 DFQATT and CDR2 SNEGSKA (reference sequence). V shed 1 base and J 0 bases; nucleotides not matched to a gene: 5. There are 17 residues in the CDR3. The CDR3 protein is CSARVAGGPLSYNEQFF. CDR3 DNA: TGCAGTGCTAGAGTAGCGGGAGGGCCCCTCTCCTACAATGAGCAGTTCTTC.

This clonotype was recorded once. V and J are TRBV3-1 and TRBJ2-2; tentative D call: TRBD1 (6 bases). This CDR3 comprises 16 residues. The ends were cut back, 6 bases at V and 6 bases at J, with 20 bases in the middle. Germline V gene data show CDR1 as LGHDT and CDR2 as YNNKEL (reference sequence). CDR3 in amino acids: CASSERGHDFSGELFF. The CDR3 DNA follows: TGTGCCAGCAGTGAAAGGGGACACGATTTTTCCGGGGAGCTGTTTTTT.

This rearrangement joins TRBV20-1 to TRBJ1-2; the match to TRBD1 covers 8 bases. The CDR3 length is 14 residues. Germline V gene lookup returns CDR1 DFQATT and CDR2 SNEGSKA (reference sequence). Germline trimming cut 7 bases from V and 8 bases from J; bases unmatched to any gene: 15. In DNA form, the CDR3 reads TGCAGTGGCCGCAGGGGGCGCGAGACTCAAGGCTACACCTTC. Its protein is CSGRRGRETQGYTF.